This T cell receptor beta chain was captured by sequencing in a study of T cells in Graves' hyperthyroidism and ophthalmopathy. Study context: At initial diagnosis, before any treatment had begun, peripheral blood was obtained. Findings and caveats of the study: Ophthalmopathy stood apart from stable hyperthyroidism in a 13 V-J model. Blood held most thyroid clonotypes expanded above 0.001 frequency.

What was amplified from RNA transcripts were TCR beta CDR3 regions. In the first-round RT-PCR of the TCR CDR3, the HTBI primer set was used. TCRdb reanalysed the multiplex PCR reads using MiXCR and keeps one entry per CDR3 protein. This sample carries 280,000 or so distinct CDR3 sequences, roughly 15% of them seen once, and the ten largest clones take around 30%. V dropped 1 base and J dropped 2 bases, with 12 bases sitting between them. The CDR3 runs 15 residues. Per the germline V gene, CDR1 is DFQATT and CDR2 is SNEGSKA (reference sequence). Clinical symptoms, serum thyroxine, TRAb, thyroid ultrasound and orbital computed tomography informed diagnoses. Of note for this clonotype: Its antigen remains unidentified.

Source material: blood. This sequence joins TRBV20-1 and TRBJ1-3; D unresolved. The receptor comes from a woman in her forties or fifties with Graves' hyperthyroidism that later progressed to Graves' ophthalmopathy. The CDR3 region is CSARAGTSPGNTIYF. The DNA for the CDR3 is TGCAGTGCTAGAGCGGGTACTTCTCCTGGAAACACCATATATTTT.